The clone carrying this T cell receptor beta chain has a single count. The data derive from a study of blood T cell repertoires in COVID-19. Study-level information: Samples of COVID-19 (acute and convalescent) were obtained from the United States, Italy and Spain.

Measured with immunoSEQ multiplex PCR; TCRdb has only the in-frame clones, and not every one. This table has more than 100,000 clones, roughly 88% appearing once. The CDR3 consists of 14 residues. Per germline, CDR1 MNHEY and CDR2 SMNVEV (reference sequence). With V trimmed by 3 bases and J by 5 bases, 5 bases remained unmatched. The receptor was derived from a woman aged 45-59 years with active or convalescent COVID-19. The chain combines TRBV27 with TRBJ2-3; 7 nucleotides agree with TRBD2. The sequenced material came from peripheral blood. The CDR3 DNA reads TGTGCCAGCAGTTTCGAGGGGAGGGGAGATACGCAGTATTTT. Amino acids: CASSFEGRGDTQYF.